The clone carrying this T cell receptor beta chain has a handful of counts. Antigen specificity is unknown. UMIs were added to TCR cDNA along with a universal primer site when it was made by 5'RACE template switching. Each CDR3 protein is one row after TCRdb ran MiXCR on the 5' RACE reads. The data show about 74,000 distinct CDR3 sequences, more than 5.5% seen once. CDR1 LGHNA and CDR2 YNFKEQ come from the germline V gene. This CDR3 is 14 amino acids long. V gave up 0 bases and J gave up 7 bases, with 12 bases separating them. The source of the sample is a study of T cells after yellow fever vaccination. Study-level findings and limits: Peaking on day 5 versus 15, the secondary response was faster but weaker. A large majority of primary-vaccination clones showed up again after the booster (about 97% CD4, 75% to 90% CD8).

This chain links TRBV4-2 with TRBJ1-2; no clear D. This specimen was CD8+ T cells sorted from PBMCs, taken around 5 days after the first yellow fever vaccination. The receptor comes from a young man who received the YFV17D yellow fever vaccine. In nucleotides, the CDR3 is TGTGCCAGCAGCCAAGACCCCTCCCCCAGTGGCTACACCTTC. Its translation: CASSQDPSPSGYTF.